A selection of T cell receptor beta chains follows, all from one sample in a study of human T cells and chemical hapten exposure. Each CDR3 protein is one row after TCRdb ran MiXCR on the RACE reads. The table shows tens of thousands of distinct CDR3 sequences, with about 10% occurring only once. The sample consisted of whole blood, taken in connection with sensitization to the hapten diphenylcyclopropenone (DPC). These receptors all come from a middle-aged man with alopecia areata. Some clones in this sample may be carry-over from other donors' samples. The CDR3 runs from the conserved cysteine through the conserved F or W. The D gene is left open where the match is weak. Some rows have no size entry. The others give once, few or many, or a class for an expanded clone.

clone_size	v_call	j_call	d_call	cdr3_aa	cdr3_nt
many	TRBV29-1	TRBJ1-5	NA	CSVGLPNQPQHF	TGCAGCGTTGGGTTGCCCAATCAGCCCCAGCATTTT
NA	TRBV30	TRBJ2-3	NA	CAWSQGSTDTQYF	TGTGCCTGGAGTCAGGGGAGCACAGATACGCAGTATTTT
few	TRBV7-3	TRBJ1-1	TRBD1	CASSFRDRGCGFF	TGTGCCAGCAGCTTCCGGGACAGGGGTTGCGGTTTCTTT
many	TRBV11-2	TRBJ1-2	NA	CASSKLRSGRSYGYTF	TGTGCCAGCAGCAAGCTCCGGTCAGGAAGAAGCTATGGCTACACCTTC
few	TRBV7-2	TRBJ1-3	NA	CASSLVGTGVTRNTIYF	TGTGCCAGCAGCTTAGTCGGTACCGGAGTAACAAGAAACACCATATATTTT
NA	TRBV28	TRBJ1-2	NA	CASMGVGNYGYTF	TGTGCCAGCATGGGTGTGGGGAACTATGGCTACACCTTC
few	TRBV3-1	TRBJ1-5	NA	CASSLDNGRQPQHF	TGTGCCAGCAGTCTTGACAACGGGCGTCAGCCCCAGCATTTT
many	TRBV4-1	TRBJ1-4	NA	CASSQVGRWEKLFF	TGCGCCAGCAGCCAGGTCGGACGGTGGGAAAAACTGTTTTTT
few	TRBV7-7	TRBJ2-3	NA	CASSLSPSSTDTQYF	TGTGCTAGCAGCCTATCACCGTCTAGCACAGATACGCAGTATTTT
NA	TRBV4-1	TRBJ2-5	TRBD2	CASSQDQSPGGETQYF	TGCGCCAGCAGCCAAGATCAATCCCCGGGAGGCGAGACCCAGTACTTC
many	TRBV6-2/TRBV6-3	TRBJ2-3	NA	CASSSADTQYF	TGTGCCAGCAGTTCTGCCGATACGCAGTATTTT
many	TRBV12-3/TRBV12-4	TRBJ1-5	TRBD1	CPSSSRGSHQPQHF	TGTCCCAGCAGCTCCAGGGGGTCCCATCAGCCCCAGCATTTT
once	TRBV3-1	TRBJ1-4	NA	CASSLFQGGEKLFF	TGTGCCAGCAGCCTCTTCCAGGGAGGCGAAAAACTGTTTTTT
NA	TRBV6-2/TRBV6-3	TRBJ2-7	TRBD2	CASSSPRTSQNHEQYF	TGTGCCAGCAGTTCCCCCAGGACTAGCCAAAACCACGAGCAGTACTTC
few	TRBV4-3	TRBJ2-7	NA	CASSQDYGEQYF	TGCGCCAGCAGCCAAGATTACGGGGAGCAGTACTTC
NA	TRBV7-9	TRBJ1-1	NA	CASSRSGTPNTEAFF	TGTGCCAGCAGCCGATCCGGGACCCCGAACACTGAAGCTTTCTTT
few	TRBV29-1	TRBJ2-5	TRBD1	CSVVGTEGFQETQYF	TGCAGCGTTGTCGGGACAGAAGGGTTCCAAGAGACCCAGTACTTC
NA	TRBV9	TRBJ1-1	NA	CASSVVGPGTEAFF	TGTGCCAGCAGCGTAGTGGGCCCGGGCACTGAAGCTTTCTTT
many	TRBV18	TRBJ1-5	NA	CASSPALGGSNQPQHF	TGTGCCAGCTCACCCGCTCTCGGGGGTAGCAATCAGCCCCAGCATTTT
few	TRBV7-8	TRBJ2-5	TRBD2	CASSLARGGWTQYF	TGTGCCAGCAGCTTAGCGCGGGGGGGTTGGACCCAGTACTTC
many	TRBV7-9	TRBJ2-3	TRBD2	CASSQIAGEDTQYF	TGTGCCAGCAGCCAGATAGCGGGAGAAGATACGCAGTATTTT
few	TRBV20-1	TRBJ1-1	TRBD1	CSARKGQGNTEAFF	TGCAGTGCTAGAAAGGGACAGGGGAACACTGAAGCTTTCTTT
NA	TRBV18	TRBJ1-6	TRBD1	CASSPTRDRARNSPLHF	TGTGCCAGCTCACCTACCCGGGACAGGGCGCGGAATTCACCCCTCCACTTT
many	TRBV18	TRBJ2-5	NA	CASSLTDGRETQYF	TGTGCCAGCTCCCTGACGGATGGTAGAGAGACCCAGTACTTC
NA	TRBV7-9	TRBJ2-1	NA	CASSHGTHEQFF	TGTGCCAGCAGCCACGGGACTCATGAGCAGTTCTTC
few	TRBV13	TRBJ2-3	TRBD2	CASSLKTGGYTDTQYF	TGTGCCAGCAGCTTAAAAACGGGAGGTTATACAGATACGCAGTATTTT
NA	TRBV10-1	TRBJ2-2	TRBD2	CASRAGGTGELFF	TGCGCCAGCAGAGCGGGAGGGACCGGGGAGCTGTTTTTT
few	TRBV5-1	TRBJ1-1	NA	CASSQTQNTEAFF	TGCGCCAGCAGCCAAACACAGAACACTGAAGCTTTCTTT
few	TRBV12-3/TRBV12-4	TRBJ2-2	NA	CASSLGPETGELFF	TGTGCCAGCAGTCTGGGCCCCGAGACCGGGGAGCTGTTTTTT